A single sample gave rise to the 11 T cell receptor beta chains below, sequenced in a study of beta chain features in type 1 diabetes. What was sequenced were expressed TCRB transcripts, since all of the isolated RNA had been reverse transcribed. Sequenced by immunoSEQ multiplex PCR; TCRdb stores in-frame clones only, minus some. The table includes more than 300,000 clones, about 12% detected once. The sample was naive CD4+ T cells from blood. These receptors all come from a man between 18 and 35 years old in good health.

The CDR3 nucleotides are TGCGCCAGCAGCCAAAGGGAGCAAGAGACCCAGTACTTC. Its translation: CASSQREQETQYF. The chain employs TRBV4-1 and TRBJ2-5; tentative D call: TRBD2 (5 bases). The CDR3 spans 13 residues. Germline lookup yields CDR1 MGHRA and CDR2 YSYEKL. V was pared by 2 bases and J by 2 bases, with 6 bases between.

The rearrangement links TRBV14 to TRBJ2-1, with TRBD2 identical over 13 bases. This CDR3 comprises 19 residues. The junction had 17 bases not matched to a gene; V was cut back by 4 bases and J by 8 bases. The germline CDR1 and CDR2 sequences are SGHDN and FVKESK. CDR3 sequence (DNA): TGTGCCAGCAGCCGGACTAGCGGGAGTTCTAAGTACTGGGTTGATGAGCAGTTCTTC. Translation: CASSRTSGSSKYWVDEQFF.

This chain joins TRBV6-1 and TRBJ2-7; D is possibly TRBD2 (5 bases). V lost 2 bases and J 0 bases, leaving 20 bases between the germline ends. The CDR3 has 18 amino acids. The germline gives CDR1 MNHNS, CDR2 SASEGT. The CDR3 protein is CASSEFYIQRSSSYEQYF. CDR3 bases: TGTGCCAGCAGTGAATTCTACATCCAGCGGTCGAGCTCCTACGAGCAGTACTTC.

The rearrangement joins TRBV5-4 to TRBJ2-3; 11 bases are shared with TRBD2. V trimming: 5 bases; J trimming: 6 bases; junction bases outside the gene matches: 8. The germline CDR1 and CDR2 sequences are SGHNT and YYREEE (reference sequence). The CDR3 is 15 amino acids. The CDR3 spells CASRSLAGGADTQYF. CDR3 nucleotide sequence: TGTGCCAGCAGGTCTCTAGCGGGGGGTGCCGATACGCAGTATTTT.

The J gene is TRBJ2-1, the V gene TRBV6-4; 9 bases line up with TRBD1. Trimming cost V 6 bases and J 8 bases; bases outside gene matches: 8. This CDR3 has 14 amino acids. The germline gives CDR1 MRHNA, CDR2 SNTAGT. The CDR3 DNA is TGTGCCAGCAGCCGGACAGGGGCTACGGATGAGCAGTTCTTC. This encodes CASSRTGATDEQFF.

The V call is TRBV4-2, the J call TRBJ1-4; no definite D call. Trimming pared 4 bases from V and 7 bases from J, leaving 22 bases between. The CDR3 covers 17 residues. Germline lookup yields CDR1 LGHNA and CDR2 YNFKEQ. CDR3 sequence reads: CASSPGSMDGRFEKLFF. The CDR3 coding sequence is TGTGCCAGCAGCCCTGGGAGTATGGACGGGAGGTTTGAAAAACTGTTTTTT.

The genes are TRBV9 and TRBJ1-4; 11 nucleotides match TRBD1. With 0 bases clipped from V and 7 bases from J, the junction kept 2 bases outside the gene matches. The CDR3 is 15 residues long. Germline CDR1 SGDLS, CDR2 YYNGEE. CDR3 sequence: CASSVDGTGGEKLFF. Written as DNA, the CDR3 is TGTGCCAGCAGCGTAGATGGGACAGGGGGTGAAAAACTGTTTTTT.

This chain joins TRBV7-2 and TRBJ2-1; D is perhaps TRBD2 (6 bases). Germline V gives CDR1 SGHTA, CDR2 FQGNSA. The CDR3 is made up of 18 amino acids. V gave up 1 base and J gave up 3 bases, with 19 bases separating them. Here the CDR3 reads CASSLEILSGLHYNEQFF. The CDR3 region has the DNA TGTGCCAGCAGCTTAGAAATTTTATCGGGACTCCACTACAATGAGCAGTTCTTC.

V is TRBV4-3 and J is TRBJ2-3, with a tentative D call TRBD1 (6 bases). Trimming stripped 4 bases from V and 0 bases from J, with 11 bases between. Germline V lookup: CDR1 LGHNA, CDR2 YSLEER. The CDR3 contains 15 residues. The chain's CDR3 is CASSPGTYSTDTQYF. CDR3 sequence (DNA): TGCGCCAGCAGCCCCGGGACATACAGCACAGATACGCAGTATTTT.

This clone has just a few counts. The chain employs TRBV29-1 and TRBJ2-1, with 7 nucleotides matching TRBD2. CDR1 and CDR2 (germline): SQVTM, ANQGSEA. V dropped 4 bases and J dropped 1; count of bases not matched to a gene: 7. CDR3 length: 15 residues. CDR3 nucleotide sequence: TGCAGCGTTGCTGAGACGGGAGGATCCTACAATGAGCAGTTCTTC. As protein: CSVAETGGSYNEQFF.

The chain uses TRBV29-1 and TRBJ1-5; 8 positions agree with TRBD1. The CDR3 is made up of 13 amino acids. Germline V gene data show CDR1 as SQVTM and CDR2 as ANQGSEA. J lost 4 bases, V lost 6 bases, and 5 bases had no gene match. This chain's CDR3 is CSVWQGANQPQHF. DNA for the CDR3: TGCAGCGTCTGGCAGGGGGCAAATCAGCCCCAGCATTTT.